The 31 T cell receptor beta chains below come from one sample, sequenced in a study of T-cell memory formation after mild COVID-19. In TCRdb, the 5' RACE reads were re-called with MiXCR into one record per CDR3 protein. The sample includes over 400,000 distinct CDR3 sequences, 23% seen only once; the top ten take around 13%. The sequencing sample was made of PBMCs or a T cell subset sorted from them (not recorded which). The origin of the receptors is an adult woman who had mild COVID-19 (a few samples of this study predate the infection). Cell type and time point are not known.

The CDR3 DNA sequence: TGTGCCAGCAGCGTAAGCGCGGGGGGGCCCGGGGAGCTGTTTTTT. Its translation is CASSVSAGGPGELFF. V gene TRBV9 combines with J gene TRBJ2-2, with 9 positions matching TRBD2. The CDR3 loop spans 15 amino acids. In germline, CDR1 is SGDLS, CDR2 YYNGEE. V shed 1 base, J shed 6 bases, and the junction held 4 bases outside the gene matches.

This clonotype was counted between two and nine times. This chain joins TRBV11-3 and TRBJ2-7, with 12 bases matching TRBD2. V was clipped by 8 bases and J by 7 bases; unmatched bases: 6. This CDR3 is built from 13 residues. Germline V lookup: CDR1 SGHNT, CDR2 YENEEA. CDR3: CASRTSGNLEQYF. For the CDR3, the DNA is TGTGCCAGCCGGACTAGCGGGAACCTAGAGCAGTACTTC.

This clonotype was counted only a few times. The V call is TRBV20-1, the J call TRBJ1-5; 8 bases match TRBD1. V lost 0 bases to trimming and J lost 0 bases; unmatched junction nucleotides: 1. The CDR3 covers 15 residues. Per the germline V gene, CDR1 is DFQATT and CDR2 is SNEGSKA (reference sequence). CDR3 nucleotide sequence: TGCAGTGCTAGAGAGACAGGGGTTAGCAATCAGCCCCAGCATTTT. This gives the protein CSARETGVSNQPQHF.

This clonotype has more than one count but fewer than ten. CDR3 loop: CSALRDSSGNTIYF. The CDR3 DNA reads TGCAGCGCCCTCCGGGACAGCTCTGGAAACACCATATATTTT. The chain employs TRBV29-1 and TRBJ1-3, with 7 bases aligning to TRBD1. The germline gives CDR1 SQVTM, CDR2 ANQGSEA. CDR3 length: 14 amino acids. Trimming removed 7 bases from V and 0 bases from J; junction bases left unmatched: 6. The variable domain in full, with the rest retrieved from reference TRBV29-1 and TRBJ1-3, is SAVISQKPSRDICQRGTSLTIQCQVDSQVTMMFWYRQQPGQSLTLIATANQGSEATYESGFVIDKFPISRPNLTFSTLTVSNMSPEDSSIYLCSALRDSSGNTIYFGEGSWLTVV.

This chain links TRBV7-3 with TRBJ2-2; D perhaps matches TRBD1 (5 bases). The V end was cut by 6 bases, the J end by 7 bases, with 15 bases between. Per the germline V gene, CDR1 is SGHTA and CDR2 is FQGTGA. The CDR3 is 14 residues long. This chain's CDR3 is CASSNQGLSGELFF. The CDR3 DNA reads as TGTGCCAGCAGTAACCAGGGATTAAGCGGGGAGCTGTTTTTT.

CDR3 protein: CASTADRDEKLFF. The CDR3 region has the DNA TGTGCCAGCACCGCAGACCGGGATGAAAAACTGTTTTTT. J is TRBJ1-4 and V is TRBV6-1; D remains unclear. In germline, CDR1 is MNHNS, CDR2 SASEGT. Trimming stripped 7 bases from V and 6 bases from J, with 12 bases between. The CDR3 totals 13 residues.

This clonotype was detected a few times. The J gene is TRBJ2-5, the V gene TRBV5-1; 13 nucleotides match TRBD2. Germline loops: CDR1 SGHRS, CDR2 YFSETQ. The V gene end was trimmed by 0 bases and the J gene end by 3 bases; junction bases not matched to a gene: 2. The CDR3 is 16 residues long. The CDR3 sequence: CASSLEGLAGKETQYF. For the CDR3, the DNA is TGCGCCAGCAGCTTGGAGGGACTAGCGGGGAAAGAGACCCAGTACTTC. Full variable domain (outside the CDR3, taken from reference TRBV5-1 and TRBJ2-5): KAGVTQTPRYLIKTRGQQVTLSCSPISGHRSVSWYQQTPGQGLQFLFEYFSETQRNKGNFPGRFSGRQFSNSRSEMNVSTLELGDSALYLCASSLEGLAGKETQYFGPGTRLLVL.

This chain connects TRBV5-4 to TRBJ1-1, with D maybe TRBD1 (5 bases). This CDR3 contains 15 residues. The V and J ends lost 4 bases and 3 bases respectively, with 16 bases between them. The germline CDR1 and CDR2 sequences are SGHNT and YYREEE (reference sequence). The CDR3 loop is CASSLPGVEYTEAFF. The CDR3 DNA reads TGTGCCAGCAGCCTACCGGGGGTTGAGTACACTGAAGCTTTCTTT.

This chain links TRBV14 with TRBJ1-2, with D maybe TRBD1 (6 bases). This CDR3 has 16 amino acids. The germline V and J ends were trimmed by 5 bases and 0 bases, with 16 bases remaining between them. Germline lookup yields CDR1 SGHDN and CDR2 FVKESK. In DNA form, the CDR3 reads TGTGCCAGCAGCTCCGGACAGCTTAAAGCTAACTATGGCTACACCTTC. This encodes CASSSGQLKANYGYTF.

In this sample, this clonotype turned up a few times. The CDR3 sequence: CATSGTRDTGELFF. For the CDR3, the DNA is TGTGCCACCTCCGGGACTAGGGACACCGGGGAGCTGTTTTTT. The chain carries TRBV24-1 and TRBJ2-2, with 8 bases that match TRBD2. This CDR3 region has 14 residues. The germline V gene encodes CDR1 KGHDR and CDR2 SFDVKD. V trimming: 9 bases; J trimming: 3 bases; junction bases outside the gene matches: 5.

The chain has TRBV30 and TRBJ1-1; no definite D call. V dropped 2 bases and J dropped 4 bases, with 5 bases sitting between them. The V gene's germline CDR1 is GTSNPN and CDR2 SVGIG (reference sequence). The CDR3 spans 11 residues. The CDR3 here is CAWSFGTEAFF. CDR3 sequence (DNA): TGTGCCTGGAGTTTCGGCACTGAAGCTTTCTTT.

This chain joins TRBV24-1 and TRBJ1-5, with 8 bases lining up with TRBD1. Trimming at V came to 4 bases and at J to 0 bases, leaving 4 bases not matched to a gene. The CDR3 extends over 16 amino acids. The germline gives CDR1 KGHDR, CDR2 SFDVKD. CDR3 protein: CATSDRDRGSNQPQHF. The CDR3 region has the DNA TGTGCCACCAGTGACCGTGACAGGGGTAGCAATCAGCCCCAGCATTTT.

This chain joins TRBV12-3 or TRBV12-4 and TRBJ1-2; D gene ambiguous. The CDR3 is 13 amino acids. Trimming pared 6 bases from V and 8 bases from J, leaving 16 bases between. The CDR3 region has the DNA TGTGCCAGCAGCCACAGACGGGGTCGGGGCTACACCTTC. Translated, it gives CASSHRRGRGYTF.

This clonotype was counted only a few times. CDR3: CASSADRTSGNTIYF. CDR3 coding DNA: TGTGCCAGCAGCGCGGACAGAACCTCTGGAAACACCATATATTTT. This chain uses TRBV5-4 with TRBJ1-3, with a weak D call TRBD1 (6 bases). Per the germline V gene, CDR1 is SGHNT and CDR2 is YYREEE (reference sequence). The CDR3 consists of 15 residues. Between the trimmed V and J ends, which lost 4 bases and 0 bases, there was a span of 11 bases. Based on the CDR3 plus reference TRBV5-4 and TRBJ1-3, the full variable domain is ETGVTQSPTHLIKTRGQQVTLRCSSQSGHNTVSWYQQALGQGPQFIFQYYREEENGRGNFPPRFSGLQFPNYSSELNVNALELDDSALYLCASSADRTSGNTIYFGEGSWLTVV.

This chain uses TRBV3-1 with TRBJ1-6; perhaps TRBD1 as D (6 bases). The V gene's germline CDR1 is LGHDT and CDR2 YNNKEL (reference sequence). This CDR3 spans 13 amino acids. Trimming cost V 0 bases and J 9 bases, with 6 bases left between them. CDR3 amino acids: CASSQDRGSPLHF. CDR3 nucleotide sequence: TGTGCCAGCAGCCAAGACAGGGGTTCACCCCTCCACTTT.

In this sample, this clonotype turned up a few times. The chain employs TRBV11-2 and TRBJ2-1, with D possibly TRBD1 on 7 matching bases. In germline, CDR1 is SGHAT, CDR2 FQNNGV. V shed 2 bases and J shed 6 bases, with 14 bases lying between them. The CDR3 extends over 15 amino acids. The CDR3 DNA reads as TGTGCCAGCAGCTTAAGGAGGGGGCAGAGCAATGAGCAGTTCTTC. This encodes CASSLRRGQSNEQFF.

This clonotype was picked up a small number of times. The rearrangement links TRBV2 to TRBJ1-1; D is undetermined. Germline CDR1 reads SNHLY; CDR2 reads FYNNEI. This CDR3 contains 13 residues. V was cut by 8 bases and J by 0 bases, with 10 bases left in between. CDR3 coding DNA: TGTGCCAGCGGGATGGTGATGAACACTGAAGCTTTCTTT. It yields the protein CASGMVMNTEAFF.

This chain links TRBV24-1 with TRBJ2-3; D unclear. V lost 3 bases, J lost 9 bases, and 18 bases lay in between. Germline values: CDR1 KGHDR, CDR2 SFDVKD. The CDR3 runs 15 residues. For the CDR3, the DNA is TGTGCCACCAGTGATATCAGGCAGAATCAGATAACGCAGTATTTT. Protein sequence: CATSDIRQNQITQYF.

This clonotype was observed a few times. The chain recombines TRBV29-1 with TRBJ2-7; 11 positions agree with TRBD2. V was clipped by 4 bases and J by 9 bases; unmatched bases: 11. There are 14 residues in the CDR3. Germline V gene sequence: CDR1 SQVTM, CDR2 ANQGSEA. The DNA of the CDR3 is TGCAGCGTTGCGGGACTAGCGGAACTACGAGGGCAGTACTTC. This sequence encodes CSVAGLAELRGQYF.

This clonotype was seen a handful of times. This CDR3 is CASSPTGAVRSSYEQYF. CDR3 nucleotides: TGTGCCAGCAGCCCTACGGGGGCGGTGCGGAGCTCCTACGAGCAGTACTTC. This rearrangement joins TRBV27 to TRBJ2-7; possibly TRBD1 or TRBD2 for D (6 bases each). Germline CDR1 and CDR2: MNHEY and SMNVEV (reference sequence). The CDR3 runs to 17 residues. V lost 6 bases to trimming and J lost 0 bases, with 21 bases between them.

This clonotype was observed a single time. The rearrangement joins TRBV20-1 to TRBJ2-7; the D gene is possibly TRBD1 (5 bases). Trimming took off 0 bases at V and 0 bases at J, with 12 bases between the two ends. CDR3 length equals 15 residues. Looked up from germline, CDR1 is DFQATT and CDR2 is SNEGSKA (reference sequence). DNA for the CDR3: TGCAGTGCTAGAGATATGGACAAGGCCTCCTACGAGCAGTACTTC. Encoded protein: CSARDMDKASYEQYF.

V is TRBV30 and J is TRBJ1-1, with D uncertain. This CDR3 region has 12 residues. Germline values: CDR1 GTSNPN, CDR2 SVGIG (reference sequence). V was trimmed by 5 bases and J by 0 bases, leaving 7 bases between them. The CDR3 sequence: CAWGRMNTEAFF. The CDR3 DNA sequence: TGTGCCTGGGGGCGTATGAACACTGAAGCTTTCTTT.

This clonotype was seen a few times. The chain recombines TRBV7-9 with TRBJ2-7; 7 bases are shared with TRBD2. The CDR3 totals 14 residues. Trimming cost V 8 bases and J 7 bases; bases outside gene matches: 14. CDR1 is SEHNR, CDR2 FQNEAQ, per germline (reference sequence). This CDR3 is CASGTTRGIWEQYF. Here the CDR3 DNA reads TGTGCCAGCGGGACTACTCGGGGGATCTGGGAGCAGTACTTC.

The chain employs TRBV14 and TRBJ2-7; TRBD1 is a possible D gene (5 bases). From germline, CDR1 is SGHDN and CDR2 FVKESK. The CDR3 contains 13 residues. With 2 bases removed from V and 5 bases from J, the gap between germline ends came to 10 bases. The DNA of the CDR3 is TGTGCCAGCAGCCAACAGGGTTTCGACGAGCAGTACTTC. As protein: CASSQQGFDEQYF.

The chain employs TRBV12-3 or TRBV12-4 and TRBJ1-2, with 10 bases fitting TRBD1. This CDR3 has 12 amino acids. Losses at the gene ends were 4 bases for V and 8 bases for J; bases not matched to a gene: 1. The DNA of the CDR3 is TGTGCCAGCAGTTGGGACAGGGGCGGCTACACCTTC. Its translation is CASSWDRGGYTF.

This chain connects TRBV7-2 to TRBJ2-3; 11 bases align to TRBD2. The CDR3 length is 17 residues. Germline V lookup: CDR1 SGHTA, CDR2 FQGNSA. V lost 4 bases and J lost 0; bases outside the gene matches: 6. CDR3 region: CASSSGLAVASTDTQYF. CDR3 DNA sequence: TGTGCCAGCAGCTCGGGACTAGCGGTGGCTAGCACAGATACGCAGTATTTT.

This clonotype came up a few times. CDR3 amino acids: CASSPRLAGVDPDTQYF. CDR3 in DNA: TGTGCCAGCAGCCCCAGACTAGCGGGAGTCGACCCAGATACGCAGTATTTT. The chain combines TRBV11-3 with TRBJ2-3; 12 bases are a match to TRBD2. The ends lost 5 bases at V and 4 bases at J; junction bases unmatched: 10. CDR1 SGHNT and CDR2 YENEEA come from the germline V gene. The CDR3 is 17 amino acids.

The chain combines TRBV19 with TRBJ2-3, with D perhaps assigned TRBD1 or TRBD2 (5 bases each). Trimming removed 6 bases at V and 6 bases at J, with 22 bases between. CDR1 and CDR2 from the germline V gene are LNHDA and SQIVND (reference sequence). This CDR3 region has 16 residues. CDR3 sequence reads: CASSRVRPGGADTQYF. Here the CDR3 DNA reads TGTGCCAGTAGCAGGGTCAGGCCAGGAGGAGCGGATACGCAGTATTTT.

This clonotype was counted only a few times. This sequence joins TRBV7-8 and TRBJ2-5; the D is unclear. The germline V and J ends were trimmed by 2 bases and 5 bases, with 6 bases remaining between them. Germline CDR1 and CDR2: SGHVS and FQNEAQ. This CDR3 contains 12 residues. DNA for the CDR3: TGTGCCAGCAGCTTAACTCGCGAGACCCAGTACTTC. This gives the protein CASSLTRETQYF. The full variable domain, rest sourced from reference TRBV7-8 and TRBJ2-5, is GAGVSQSPRYKVAKRGQDVALRCDPISGHVSLFWYQQALGQGPEFLTYFQNEAQLDKSGLPSDRFFAERPEGSVSTLKIQRTQQEDSAVYLCASSLTRETQYFGPGTRLLVL.

This CDR3 is CASSLVLGTQYF. CDR3 bases: TGTGCCAGCAGTTTAGTTTTGGGGACCCAGTACTTC. The J gene is TRBJ2-5, the V gene TRBV12-3 or TRBV12-4; D remains ambiguous. This CDR3 region has 12 residues. V lost 1 base and J 7 bases, leaving 7 bases between the germline ends.

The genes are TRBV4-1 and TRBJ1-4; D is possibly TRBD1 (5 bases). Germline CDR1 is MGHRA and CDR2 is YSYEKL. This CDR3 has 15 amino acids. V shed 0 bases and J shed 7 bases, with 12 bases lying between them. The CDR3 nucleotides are TGCGCCAGCAGCCAAGATCCAGGGACGACTGAAAAACTGTTTTTT. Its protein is CASSQDPGTTEKLFF.